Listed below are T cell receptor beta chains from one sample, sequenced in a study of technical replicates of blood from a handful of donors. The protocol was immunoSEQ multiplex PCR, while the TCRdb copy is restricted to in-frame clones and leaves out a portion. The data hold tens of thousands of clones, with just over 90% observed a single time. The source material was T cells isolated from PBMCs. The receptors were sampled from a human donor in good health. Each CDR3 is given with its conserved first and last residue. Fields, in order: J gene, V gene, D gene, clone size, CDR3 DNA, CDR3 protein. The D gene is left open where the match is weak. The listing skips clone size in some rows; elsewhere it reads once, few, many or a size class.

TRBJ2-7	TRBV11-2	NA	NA	TGTGCCAGCAGCTTATCCCAGTCCCTCGACTACGAGCAGTACTTC	CASSLSQSLDYEQYF
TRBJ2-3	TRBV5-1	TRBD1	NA	TGCGCCAGCAGCGCCCCGCGGGGACAGGGGCCAGATACGCAGTATTTT	CASSAPRGQGPDTQYF
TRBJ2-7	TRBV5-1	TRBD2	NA	TGCGCCAGCAGCTTGGCCGGGTACGAGCGGGAGGTTGACGAGCAGTACTTC	CASSLAGYEREVDEQYF
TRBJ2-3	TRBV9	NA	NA	TGTGCCAGCAGCACTCTAGCAGTTAGCACAGATACGCAGTATTTT	CASSTLAVSTDTQYF
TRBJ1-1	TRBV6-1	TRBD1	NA	TGTGCCAGCAGTGAAAGAAGTTTCGGAGTACGGGACAGTGAAGCTTTCTTT	CASSERSFGVRDSEAFF
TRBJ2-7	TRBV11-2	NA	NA	TGTGCCAGCACCAAATTGACAGGACGCACCTACGAGCAGTACTTC	CASTKLTGRTYEQYF
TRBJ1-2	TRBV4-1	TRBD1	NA	TGCGCCAGCAGCCAAGGGGACAGGATAAATTATGGCTACACCTTC	CASSQGDRINYGYTF
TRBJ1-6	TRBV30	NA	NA	TGTGCCTGGAGTGTTTCCCACAGTGGTAATTCACCCCTCCACTTT	CAWSVSHSGNSPLHF
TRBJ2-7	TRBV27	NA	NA	TGTGCCAGCAGTTTCGGACTCAACTACGAGCAGTACTTC	CASSFGLNYEQYF
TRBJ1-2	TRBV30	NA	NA	TGTGCCTGGACGCTCGGAGGGGTCACTAACTATGGCTACACCTTC	CAWTLGGVTNYGYTF
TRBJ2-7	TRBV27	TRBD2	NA	TGTGCCAGCAGACTAGCGGGAGGGATCTCCTACGAGCAGTACTTC	CASRLAGGISYEQYF
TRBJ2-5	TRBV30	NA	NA	TGTGCCTGGATGTGGCTGGAGACCCAGTACTTC	CAWMWLETQYF
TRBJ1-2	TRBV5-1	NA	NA	TGCGCCAGCAGCATACAGGGTATAGGGGGCTACACCTTC	CASSIQGIGGYTF
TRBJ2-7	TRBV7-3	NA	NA	TGTGCCAGCAGCCCCCGGACAGAAAGCGAGCAGTACTTC	CASSPRTESEQYF
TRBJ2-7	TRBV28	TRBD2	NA	TGTGCCAGCAGATTGACTAGCGGAACCTACGAGCAGTACTTC	CASRLTSGTYEQYF
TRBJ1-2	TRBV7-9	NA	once	TGTGCCAGCAACAGCAACTATGGCTACACCTTC	CASNSNYGYTF
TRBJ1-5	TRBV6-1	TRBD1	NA	TGTGCCAGCAGCCAATACAGGGGAGGCAATCAGCCCCAGCATTTT	CASSQYRGGNQPQHF
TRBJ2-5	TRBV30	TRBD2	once	TGTGCCTGGGGTCTTAGCGGGGGGTTTCAAGAGACCCAGTACTTC	CAWGLSGGFQETQYF
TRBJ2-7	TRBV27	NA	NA	TGTGCCAGCAGTTTATGGGGCTGGAGCTCCTACGAGCAGTACTTC	CASSLWGWSSYEQYF
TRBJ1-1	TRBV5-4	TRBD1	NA	TGCGCCAGCGGACGACAGGGGGGTCAGAACACTGAAGCTTTCTTT	CASGRQGGQNTEAFF
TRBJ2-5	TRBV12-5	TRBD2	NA	TGTGCTAGTGGCCCCCCTCTAGCGGGGATCGGGGAGACCCAGTACTTC	CASGPPLAGIGETQYF
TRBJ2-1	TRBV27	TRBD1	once	TGTGCCAGCAGTCCGCGGACAGGCAATGAGCAGTTCTTC	CASSPRTGNEQFF
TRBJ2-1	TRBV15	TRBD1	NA	TGTGCCACCAGCAGTACAGGGGGAGTACCCTACAATGAGCAGTTCTTC	CATSSTGGVPYNEQFF
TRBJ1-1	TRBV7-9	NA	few	TGTGCCAGCAGCGTCACCAGGGTCGGACTAAACACTGAAGCTTTCTTT	CASSVTRVGLNTEAFF
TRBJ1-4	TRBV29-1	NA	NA	TGCAGCGTTGAAGAACCGGGTGTAAAACTGTTTTTT	CSVEEPGVKLFF
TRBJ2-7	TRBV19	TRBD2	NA	TGTGCCAGTACGTCTAGCGGGAACTCCTACGAGCAGTACTTC	CASTSSGNSYEQYF
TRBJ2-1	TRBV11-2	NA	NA	TGTGCCAGCAGACCCCTAGGAGCCGATGAGCAGTTCTTC	CASRPLGADEQFF
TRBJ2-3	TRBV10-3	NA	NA	TGTGCGACCACAGGGAGCACAGATACGCAGTATTTT	CATTGSTDTQYF
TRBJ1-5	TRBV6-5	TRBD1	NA	TGTGCCAGCAGACAGACAGGGGGCGGTCAGCCCCAGCATTTT	CASRQTGGGQPQHF
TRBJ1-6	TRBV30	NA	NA	TGTGCCTGGAGTGTAGGGGGTAATTCACCCCTCCACTTT	CAWSVGGNSPLHF
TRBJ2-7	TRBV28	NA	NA	TGTGCCAGCACCGAGACGGGTTCTGCCTTCTACGAGCAGTACTTC	CASTETGSAFYEQYF
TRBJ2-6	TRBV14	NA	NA	TGTGCCAGCAGTCCAAGATCTATCGCTGGGGCCAACGTCCTGACTTTC	CASSPRSIAGANVLTF
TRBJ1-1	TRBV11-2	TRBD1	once	TGTGCCAGCAGATCCGGGACAGGGGTGAGGGCTTTCTTT	CASRSGTGVRAFF
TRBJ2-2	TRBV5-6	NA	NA	TGTGCCAGCAGCAAAGGACAGCGTCCCGGGGAGCTGTTTTTT	CASSKGQRPGELFF
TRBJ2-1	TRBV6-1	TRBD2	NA	TGTGCCAGCGGTTTCAGCGGGAATTACAATGAGCAGTTCTTC	CASGFSGNYNEQFF
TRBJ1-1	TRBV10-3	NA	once	TGTGCCATCAGTGAGTCGCAGGTTCGGAACACTGAAGCTTTCTTT	CAISESQVRNTEAFF
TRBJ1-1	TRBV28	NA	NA	TGTGCCAGCAACCTGTCGCCAGGCAACACGAACACTGAAGCTTTCTTT	CASNLSPGNTNTEAFF
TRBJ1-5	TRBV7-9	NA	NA	TGTGCCAGAGCCCAGAGACAGAATAGCAATCAGCCCCAGCATTTT	CARAQRQNSNQPQHF
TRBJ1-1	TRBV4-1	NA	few	TGCGCCAGCAGCCAAGAATTTCGGGGGGGAGTCAGCACTGAAGCTTTCTTT	CASSQEFRGGVSTEAFF
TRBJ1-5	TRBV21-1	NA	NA	TGTGCCAGCAGCAGGACAGGGAGGCCCTACTATAGCAATCAGCCCCAGCATTTT	CASSRTGRPYYSNQPQHF
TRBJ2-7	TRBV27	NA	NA	TGTGCCAGCAGATTGGGGCCTTTGGTACCCCCCTACGAGCAGTACTTC	CASRLGPLVPPYEQYF
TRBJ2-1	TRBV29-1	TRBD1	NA	TGCAGCGGAGGAACAGGGGGCAATGAGCAGTTCTTC	CSGGTGGNEQFF
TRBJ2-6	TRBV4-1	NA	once	TGCGCCAGCAGCCAGGGGAGTGGCTCTGGGGCCAACGTCCTGACTTTC	CASSQGSGSGANVLTF
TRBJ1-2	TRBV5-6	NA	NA	TGTGCCAGCAGCTTGCCAGGTGAAAACTATGGCTACACCTTC	CASSLPGENYGYTF
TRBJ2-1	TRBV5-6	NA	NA	TGTGCCAGCAGTCTCTACGTCGGACATATTTGGTTCTTC	CASSLYVGHIWFF
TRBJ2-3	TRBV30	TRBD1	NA	TGTGCTTGGACAGGGGCCATCACAGATACGCAGTATTTT	CAWTGAITDTQYF
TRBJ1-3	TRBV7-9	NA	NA	TGTGCCAGCAGGGGCGACTCTGGAAACACCATATATTTT	CASRGDSGNTIYF
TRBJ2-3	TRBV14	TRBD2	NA	TGTGCCAGCAGCCACTATAGGACTAGCGGGTTAGATACGCAGTATTTT	CASSHYRTSGLDTQYF
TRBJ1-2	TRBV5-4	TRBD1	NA	TGTGCCAGCAGCTGGACAGGGTCGAAATTTTATGGCTACACCTTC	CASSWTGSKFYGYTF
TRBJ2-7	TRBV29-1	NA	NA	TGCAGCGTTGTCCTGACAGGCAACTACGAGCAGTACTTC	CSVVLTGNYEQYF
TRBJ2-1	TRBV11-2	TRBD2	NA	TGTGCCAGCAGCTTACCCCCACCTAGCGGGAGGGCCTATGAGCAGTTCTTC	CASSLPPPSGRAYEQFF